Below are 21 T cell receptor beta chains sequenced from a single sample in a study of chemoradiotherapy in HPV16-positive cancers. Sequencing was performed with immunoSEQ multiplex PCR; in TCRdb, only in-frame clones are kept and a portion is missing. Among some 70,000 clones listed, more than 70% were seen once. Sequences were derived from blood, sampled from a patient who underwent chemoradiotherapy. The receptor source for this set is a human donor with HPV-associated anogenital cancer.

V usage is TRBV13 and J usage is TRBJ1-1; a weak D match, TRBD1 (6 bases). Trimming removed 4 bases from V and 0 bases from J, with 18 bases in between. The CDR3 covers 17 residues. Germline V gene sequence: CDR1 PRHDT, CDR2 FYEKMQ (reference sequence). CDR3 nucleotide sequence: TGTGCCAGCAGCTGGACAGAACCGATAGATTTGAACACTGAAGCTTTCTTT. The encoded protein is CASSWTEPIDLNTEAFF.

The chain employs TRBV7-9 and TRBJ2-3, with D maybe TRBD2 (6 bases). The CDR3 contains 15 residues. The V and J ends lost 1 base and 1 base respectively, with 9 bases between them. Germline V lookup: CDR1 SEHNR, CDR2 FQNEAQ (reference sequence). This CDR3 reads CASSLVGDCTDTQYF. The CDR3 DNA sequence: TGTGCCAGCAGCTTAGTCGGGGACTGCACAGATACGCAGTATTTT.

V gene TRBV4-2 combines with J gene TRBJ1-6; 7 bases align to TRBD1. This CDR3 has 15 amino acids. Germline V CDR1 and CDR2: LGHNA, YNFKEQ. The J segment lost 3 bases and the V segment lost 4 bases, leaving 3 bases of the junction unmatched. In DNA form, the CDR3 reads TGTGCCAGCAGCCCCGACAGGGTCTATAATTCACCCCTCCACTTT. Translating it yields CASSPDRVYNSPLHF.

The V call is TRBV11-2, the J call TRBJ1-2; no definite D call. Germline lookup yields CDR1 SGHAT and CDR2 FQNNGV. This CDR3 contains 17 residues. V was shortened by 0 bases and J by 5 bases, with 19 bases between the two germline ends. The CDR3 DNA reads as TGTGCCAGCAGCTTAGACCACACAGTTCACCAAAGATATGGCTACACCTTC. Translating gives CASSLDHTVHQRYGYTF.

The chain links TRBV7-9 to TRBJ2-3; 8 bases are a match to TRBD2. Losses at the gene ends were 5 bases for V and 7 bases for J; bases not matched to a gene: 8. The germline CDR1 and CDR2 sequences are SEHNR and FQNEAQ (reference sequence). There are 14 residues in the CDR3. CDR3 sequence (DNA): TGTGCCAGCAGCCCCGGACTAGCTTCGTATACGCAGTATTTT. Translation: CASSPGLASYTQYF.

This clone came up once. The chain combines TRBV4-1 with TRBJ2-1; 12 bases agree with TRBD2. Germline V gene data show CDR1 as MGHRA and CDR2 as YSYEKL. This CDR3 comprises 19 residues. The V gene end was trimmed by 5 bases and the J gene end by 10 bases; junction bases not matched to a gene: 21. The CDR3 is CASSVGGTGASGRVQEQFF. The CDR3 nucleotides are TGCGCCAGCAGCGTCGGAGGGACAGGGGCTAGCGGGAGGGTCCAAGAGCAGTTCTTC.

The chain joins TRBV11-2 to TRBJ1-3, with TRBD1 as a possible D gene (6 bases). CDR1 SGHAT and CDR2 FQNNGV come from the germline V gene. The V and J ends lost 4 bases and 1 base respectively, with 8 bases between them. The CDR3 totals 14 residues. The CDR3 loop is CASSSGDSGNTIYF. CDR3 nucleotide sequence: TGTGCCAGCAGCTCAGGGGATTCTGGAAACACCATATATTTT.

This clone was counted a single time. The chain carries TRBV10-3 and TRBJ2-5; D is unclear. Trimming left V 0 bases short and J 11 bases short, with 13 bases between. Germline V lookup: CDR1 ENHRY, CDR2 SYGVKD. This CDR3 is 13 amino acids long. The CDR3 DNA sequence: TGTGCCATCAGTGAGTCGGGGTATTTGGAGCAGTACTTC. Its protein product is CAISESGYLEQYF.

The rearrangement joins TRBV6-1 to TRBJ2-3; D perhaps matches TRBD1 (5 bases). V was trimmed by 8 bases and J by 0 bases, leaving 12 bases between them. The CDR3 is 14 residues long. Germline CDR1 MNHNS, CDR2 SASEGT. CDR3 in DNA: TGTGCCAGCCTGGACAAGACTAGCACAGATACGCAGTATTTT. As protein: CASLDKTSTDTQYF.

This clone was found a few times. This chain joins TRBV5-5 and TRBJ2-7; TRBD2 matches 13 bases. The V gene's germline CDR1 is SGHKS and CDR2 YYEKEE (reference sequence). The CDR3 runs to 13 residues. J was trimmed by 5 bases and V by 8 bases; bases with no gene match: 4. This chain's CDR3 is CASRTSGSNEQYF. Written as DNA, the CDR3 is TGTGCCAGTCGGACTAGCGGGAGCAACGAGCAGTACTTC. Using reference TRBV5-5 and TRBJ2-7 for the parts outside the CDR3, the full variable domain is DAGVTQSPTHLIKTRGQQVTLRCSPISGHKSVSWYQQVLGQGPQFIFQYYEKEERGRGNFPDRFSARQFPNYSSELNVNALLLGDSALYLCASRTSGSNEQYFGPGTRLTVT.

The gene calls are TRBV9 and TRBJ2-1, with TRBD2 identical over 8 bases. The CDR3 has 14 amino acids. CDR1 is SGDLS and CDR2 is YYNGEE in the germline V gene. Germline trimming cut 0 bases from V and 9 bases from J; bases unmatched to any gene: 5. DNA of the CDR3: TGTGCCAGCAGCGTAGATGGGACTAGACGTGAGCAGTTCTTC. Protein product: CASSVDGTRREQFF.

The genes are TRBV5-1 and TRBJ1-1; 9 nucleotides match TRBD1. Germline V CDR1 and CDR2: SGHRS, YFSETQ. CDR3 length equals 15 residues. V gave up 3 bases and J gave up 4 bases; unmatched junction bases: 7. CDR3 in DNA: TGCGCCAGCAGCTCACAGGGGGCGACCTCCACTGAAGCTTTCTTT. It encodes CASSSQGATSTEAFF.

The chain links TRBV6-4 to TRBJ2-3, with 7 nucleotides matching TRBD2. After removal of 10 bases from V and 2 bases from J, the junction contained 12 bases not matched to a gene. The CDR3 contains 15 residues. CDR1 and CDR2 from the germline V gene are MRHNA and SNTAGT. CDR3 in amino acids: CAIQWASGLTDTQYF. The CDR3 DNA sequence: TGTGCCATCCAATGGGCTAGCGGACTCACAGATACGCAGTATTTT.

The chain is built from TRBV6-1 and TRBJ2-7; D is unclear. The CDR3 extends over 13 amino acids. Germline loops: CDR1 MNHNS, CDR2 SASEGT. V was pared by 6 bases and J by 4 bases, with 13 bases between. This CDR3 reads CASSPNEIYEQYF. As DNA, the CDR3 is TGTGCCAGCAGCCCCAACGAAATTTACGAGCAGTACTTC.

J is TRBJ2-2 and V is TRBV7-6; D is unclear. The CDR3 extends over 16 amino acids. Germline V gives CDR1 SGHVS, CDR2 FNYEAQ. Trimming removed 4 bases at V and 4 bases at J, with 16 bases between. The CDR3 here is CASSSPLSAGTGELFF. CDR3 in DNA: TGTGCCAGCAGCTCCCCCCTCTCCGCCGGCACCGGGGAGCTGTTTTTT.

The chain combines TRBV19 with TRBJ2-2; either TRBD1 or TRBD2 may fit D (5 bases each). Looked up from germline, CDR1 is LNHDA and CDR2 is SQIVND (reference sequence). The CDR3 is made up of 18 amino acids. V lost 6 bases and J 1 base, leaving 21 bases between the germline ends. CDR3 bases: TGTGCCAGTAGCCCTCTGAGGGGCCTACCCCTGAACACCGGGGAGCTGTTTTTT. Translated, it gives CASSPLRGLPLNTGELFF. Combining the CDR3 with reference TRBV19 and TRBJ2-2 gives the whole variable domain DGGITQSPKYLFRKEGQNVTLSCEQNLNHDAMYWYRQDPGQGLRLIYYSQIVNDFQKGDIAEGYSVSREKKESFPLTVTSAQKNPTAFYLCASSPLRGLPLNTGELFFGEGSRLTVL.

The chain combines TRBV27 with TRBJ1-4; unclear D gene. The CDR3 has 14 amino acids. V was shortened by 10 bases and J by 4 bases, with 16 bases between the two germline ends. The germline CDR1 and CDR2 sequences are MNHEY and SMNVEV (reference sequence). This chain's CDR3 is CATAPAGRNEKLFF. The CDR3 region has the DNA TGTGCCACCGCCCCGGCAGGTCGTAATGAAAAACTGTTTTTT.

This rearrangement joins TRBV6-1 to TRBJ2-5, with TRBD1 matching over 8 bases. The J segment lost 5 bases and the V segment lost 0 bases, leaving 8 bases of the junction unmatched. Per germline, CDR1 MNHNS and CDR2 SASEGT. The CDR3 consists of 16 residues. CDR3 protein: CASSEAGRGHRETQYF. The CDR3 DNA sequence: TGTGCCAGCAGTGAAGCGGGCAGGGGGCATCGGGAGACCCAGTACTTC.

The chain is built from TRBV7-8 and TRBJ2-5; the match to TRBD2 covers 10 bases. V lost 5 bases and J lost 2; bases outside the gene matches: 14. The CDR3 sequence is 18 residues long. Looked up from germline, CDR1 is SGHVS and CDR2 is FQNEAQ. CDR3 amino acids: CASSPGLAGDPGQETQYF. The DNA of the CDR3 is TGTGCCAGCAGCCCAGGTCTAGCGGGGGACCCCGGACAAGAGACCCAGTACTTC. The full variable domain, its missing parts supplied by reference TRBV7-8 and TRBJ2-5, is GAGVSQSPRYKVAKRGQDVALRCDPISGHVSLFWYQQALGQGPEFLTYFQNEAQLDKSGLPSDRFFAERPEGSVSTLKIQRTQQEDSAVYLCASSPGLAGDPGQETQYFGPGTRLLVL.

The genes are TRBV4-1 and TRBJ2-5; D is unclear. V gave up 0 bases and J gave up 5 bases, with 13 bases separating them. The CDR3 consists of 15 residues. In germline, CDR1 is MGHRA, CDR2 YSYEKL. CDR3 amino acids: CASSQDDSYGETQYF. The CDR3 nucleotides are TGCGCCAGCAGCCAAGATGACTCCTATGGGGAGACCCAGTACTTC.

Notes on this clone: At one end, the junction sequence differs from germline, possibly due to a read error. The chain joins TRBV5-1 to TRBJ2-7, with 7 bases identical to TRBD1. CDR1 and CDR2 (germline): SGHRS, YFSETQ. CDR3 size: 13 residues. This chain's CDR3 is CASKTPGGYEQYF. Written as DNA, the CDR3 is TGTGCCAGCAAGACCCCAGGGGGCTACGAGCAGTACTTC. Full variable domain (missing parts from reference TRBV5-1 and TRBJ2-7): KAGVTQTPRYLIKTRGQQVTLSCSPISGHRSVSWYQQTPGQGLQFLFEYFSETQRNKGNFPGRFSGRQFSNSRSEMNVSTLELGDSALYLCASKTPGGYEQYFGPGTRLTVT.